Following are 2 T cell receptor beta chains from one sample sequenced in a study of blood T cells in healthy people across ages. A second PCR, run for roughly 7 to 11 cycles, used a sample-barcoded 5' primer plus a J-beta primer mix. MiXCR, applied by TCRdb to the 5' RACE reads, yields one record per CDR3 protein. The sample shows 650,000 or so distinct CDR3 sequences, about 51% of them seen only once. Sequencing used blood. Source of these receptors: a woman at least 80 years old in good health.

This clonotype was counted many times. The chain joins TRBV12-3 or TRBV12-4 to TRBJ2-5; tentative D call: TRBD2 (6 bases). V was shortened by 7 bases and J by 0 bases, with 9 bases between the two germline ends. The CDR3 extends over 13 amino acids. The CDR3 DNA sequence: TGTGCCAGCACCCGCGGGAACCAAGAGACCCAGTACTTC. Residues: CASTRGNQETQYF.

This clonotype was detected once. The rearrangement links TRBV5-1 to TRBJ2-2; D is unresolved. The CDR3 loop spans 16 amino acids. Per germline, CDR1 SGHRS and CDR2 YFSETQ. Trimming cost V 0 bases and J 0 bases, with 9 bases left between them. This CDR3 is CASSLGGGTNTGELFF. The CDR3 DNA reads as TGCGCCAGCAGCTTGGGAGGTGGTACGAACACCGGGGAGCTGTTTTTT.